The 26 T cell receptor beta chains below were found in one sample sequenced in a study of identical twins. TCRdb re-analysed the 5' RACE reads in MiXCR, keeping a single row per CDR3 protein. In the table there are 430,000 or so distinct CDR3 sequences, 20% to 25% of which are singletons. These same records also appear under a second study, on T cells expressing NK-cell markers.

Sequences were obtained from CD4+ T cells sorted from blood. These receptors were taken from a woman under 30 in good health.

The chain recombines TRBV12-3 or TRBV12-4 with TRBJ1-4, with D possibly TRBD1 on 6 matching bases. V lost 7 bases to trimming and J lost 7 bases, with 13 bases between them. The CDR3 is made up of 13 amino acids. CDR3 coding DNA: TGTGCCAGCACCAGGGGAGGTACTGAAAAACTGTTTTTT. This translates into CASTRGGTEKLFF.

This clonotype showed up just a few times. The genes are TRBV5-5 and TRBJ1-1; D is ambiguous. Trimming removed 0 bases from V and 0 bases from J, with 12 bases in between. The germline CDR1 and CDR2 sequences are SGHKS and YYEKEE (reference sequence). The CDR3 totals 16 residues. CDR3 DNA sequence: TGTGCCAGCAGCTTGGCCTCAACACGCATGAACACTGAAGCTTTCTTT. This codes for CASSLASTRMNTEAFF.

The chain employs TRBV6-5 and TRBJ1-3, with TRBD1 as a possible D gene (6 bases). Trimming took 4 bases from V and 6 from J, leaving 13 bases between them. CDR3 length: 14 residues. Germline V CDR1 and CDR2: MNHEY, SVGAGI. The CDR3 protein is CASSWNRVPNTIYF. In DNA form, the CDR3 reads TGTGCCAGCAGTTGGAACAGGGTCCCAAACACCATATATTTT.

The CDR3 DNA reads as TGTGCCATCAGTGCGGACTCCTACGAGCAGTACTTC. It yields the protein CAISADSYEQYF. The V and J genes are TRBV10-3 and TRBJ2-7; no clear D gene. The CDR3 covers 12 residues. CDR1 ENHRY and CDR2 SYGVKD come from the germline V gene. V lost 4 bases and J 0 bases, leaving 4 bases between the germline ends.

The rearrangement links TRBV12-3 or TRBV12-4 to TRBJ2-1, with 7 nucleotides matching TRBD2. This CDR3 is built from 16 residues. The ends lost 5 bases at V and 7 bases at J; junction bases unmatched: 14. For the CDR3, the DNA is TGTGCCAGCAGTCCTCTAGGCAGCGGGACGCGGAATGAGCAGTTCTTC. Amino acids: CASSPLGSGTRNEQFF.

The chain links TRBV25-1 to TRBJ1-5; D unclear. The V gene lost 5 bases and the J gene lost 0 bases, with 8 bases spanning the gap. The V gene's germline CDR1 is MGHDK and CDR2 SYGVNS. This CDR3 region has 14 residues. The CDR3, as DNA: TGTGCCAGCAGTCAAGGATATAGCAATCAGCCCCAGCATTTT. Translation: CASSQGYSNQPQHF.

This clonotype has only a few counts. The chain joins TRBV27 to TRBJ2-5, with 8 bases that match TRBD2. Trimming cost V 1 base and J 3 bases; bases outside gene matches: 4. The CDR3 is made up of 15 amino acids. Germline V CDR1 and CDR2: MNHEY, SMNVEV (reference sequence). CDR3 protein: CASSLFSGAKETQYF. CDR3 DNA sequence: TGTGCCAGCAGTTTATTTAGCGGGGCGAAAGAGACCCAGTACTTC.

The V gene is TRBV6-5, the J gene TRBJ2-3; D remains unclear. The CDR3 runs to 15 residues. V dropped 4 bases and J dropped 0 bases, with 11 bases sitting between them. Germline CDR1 MNHEY, CDR2 SVGAGI. CDR3 region: CASSSSSASTDTQYF. Written as DNA, the CDR3 is TGTGCCAGCAGTTCCTCTAGTGCTAGCACAGATACGCAGTATTTT.

The chain is built from TRBV6-5 and TRBJ2-1; 8 bases are a match to TRBD2. Germline-derived CDR1 and CDR2 are MNHEY and SVGAGI. This CDR3 is built from 14 residues. Losses at the gene ends were 0 bases for V and 6 bases for J; bases not matched to a gene: 1. CDR3 loop: CASSYSGLANEQFF. Here the CDR3 DNA reads TGTGCCAGCAGTTACTCCGGACTAGCCAATGAGCAGTTCTTC.

This clonotype was seen a few times. The V call is TRBV7-9, the J call TRBJ2-7; TRBD1 is a possible D gene (6 bases). The CDR3 is made up of 15 amino acids. V gave up 2 bases and J gave up 0 bases, with 11 bases separating them. Germline CDR1 is SEHNR and CDR2 is FQNEAQ (reference sequence). In nucleotides, the CDR3 is TGTGCCAGCAGCTTAACGGGGACACACTCCTACGAGCAGTACTTC. Translation: CASSLTGTHSYEQYF.

This clonotype turned up a few times. This chain joins TRBV5-1 and TRBJ2-3; D is unclear. CDR1 SGHRS and CDR2 YFSETQ come from the germline V gene. CDR3 length: 16 residues. V was trimmed by 0 bases and J by 0 bases, leaving 11 bases between them. CDR3 coding DNA: TGCGCCAGCAGCTTGGCCACTTCCCTTAGCACAGATACGCAGTATTTT. Residues: CASSLATSLSTDTQYF.

The V call is TRBV10-3, the J call TRBJ1-1; TRBD1 is a possible D gene (5 bases). Germline V lookup: CDR1 ENHRY, CDR2 SYGVKD. The V end lost 10 bases, the J end lost 1 base, and 13 bases lay between the germline ends. The CDR3 consists of 13 residues. CDR3 DNA sequence: TGTGCCACCACGGCGGGGCCGAACACTGAAGCTTTCTTT. Translation: CATTAGPNTEAFF.

The table lists this clonotype with a few counts. The chain employs TRBV6-1 and TRBJ2-2, with 8 bases identical to TRBD1. Trimming cost V 2 bases and J 7 bases; bases outside gene matches: 6. The CDR3 consists of 15 residues. Germline V gene sequence: CDR1 MNHNS, CDR2 SASEGT. The CDR3 here is CASSEQGAVGGELFF. For the CDR3, the DNA is TGTGCCAGCAGTGAACAGGGGGCAGTAGGCGGGGAGCTGTTTTTT.

This clonotype was counted only a few times. V is TRBV6-1 and J is TRBJ2-1; D is possibly TRBD2 (6 bases). V was cut by 10 bases and J by 7 bases, with 17 bases left in between. The CDR3 runs to 13 residues. Per the germline V gene, CDR1 is MNHNS and CDR2 is SASEGT. CDR3 region: CATKEGPGNEQFF. In DNA form, the CDR3 reads TGTGCCACCAAGGAGGGGCCTGGGAATGAGCAGTTCTTC.

This clonotype has at least ten counts. The CDR3, as DNA: TGTGCCAGCAGCTTAGATCCGGGATTCCGCACAGATACGCAGTATTTT. This gives the protein CASSLDPGFRTDTQYF. V is TRBV11-3 and J is TRBJ2-3; D is perhaps TRBD2 (5 bases). The CDR3 is 16 amino acids. V lost 0 bases, J lost 1 base, and 11 bases lay in between. Germline values: CDR1 SGHNT, CDR2 YENEEA.

The J gene is TRBJ1-2, the V gene TRBV2; D not certain. From germline, CDR1 is SNHLY and CDR2 FYNNEI. The CDR3 sequence is 13 residues long. The V end was cut by 8 bases, the J end by 6 bases, with 16 bases between. The CDR3 reads CASQDEGWDGYTF. For the CDR3, the DNA is TGTGCCAGCCAGGACGAGGGATGGGATGGCTACACCTTC.

The genes are TRBV7-2 and TRBJ2-7, with TRBD2 as a possible D gene (6 bases). This CDR3 is 16 amino acids long. The germline V gene has CDR1 SGHTA and CDR2 FQGNSA. The ends were cut back, 0 bases at V and 1 base at J, with 13 bases in the middle. The CDR3 nucleotides are TGTGCCAGCAGCTTAGCCAGAGCGGGTTCTTCCTACGAGCAGTACTTC. Translation gives CASSLARAGSSYEQYF.

This clonotype has more than one count but fewer than ten. This sequence joins TRBV7-2 and TRBJ2-4; 13 bases line up with TRBD2. Losses at the gene ends were 4 bases for V and 9 bases for J; bases not matched to a gene: 3. Looked up from germline, CDR1 is SGHTA and CDR2 is FQGNSA. There are 14 residues in the CDR3. CDR3 amino acids: CASSYGLAGAIQYF. As DNA, the CDR3 is TGTGCCAGCAGCTATGGACTAGCGGGAGCCATTCAGTACTTC.

This clonotype was counted only a few times. The chain has TRBV5-6 and TRBJ2-5; 14 positions match TRBD2. This CDR3 contains 14 residues. Germline V CDR1 and CDR2: SGHDT, YYEEEE. V was pared by 3 bases and J by 10 bases, with 5 bases of the junction left unmatched. CDR3 nucleotide sequence: TGTGCCAGCAGCTACGGACTAGCGGGGGGAGACCAGTACTTC. It codes for CASSYGLAGGDQYF.

In its sample, this clonotype was seen once. This chain's CDR3 is CASSYANRDEQFF. The CDR3 DNA reads as TGTGCCAGCAGTTACGCGAACAGGGATGAGCAGTTCTTC. The rearrangement joins TRBV6-5 to TRBJ2-1, with D possibly TRBD1 on 6 matching bases. The V end lost 2 bases, the J end lost 8 bases, and 10 bases lay between the germline ends. This CDR3 comprises 13 residues. Per germline, CDR1 MNHEY and CDR2 SVGAGI.

The chain uses TRBV7-9 and TRBJ1-2; D gene ambiguous. Looked up from germline, CDR1 is SEHNR and CDR2 is FQNEAQ (reference sequence). The CDR3 covers 13 residues. The ends were cut back, 1 base at V and 2 bases at J, with 5 bases in the middle. The CDR3 coding sequence is TGTGCCAGCAGCTTAGATTGGAACTATGGCTACACCTTC. Amino acid sequence: CASSLDWNYGYTF. The full variable domain, in which reference TRBV7-9 and TRBJ1-2 provide the parts outside the CDR3, is DTGVSQNPRHKITKRGQNVTFRCDPISEHNRLYWYRQTLGQGPEFLTYFQNEAQLEKSRLLSDRFSAERPKGSFSTLEIQRTEQGDSAMYLCASSLDWNYGYTFGSGTRLTVV.

The J gene is TRBJ1-1, the V gene TRBV12-5, with D hard to call. The germline CDR1 and CDR2 sequences are LGHNT and FRNRAP. V gave up 5 bases and J gave up 1 base, with 8 bases separating them. This CDR3 contains 13 residues. CDR3 nucleotide sequence: TGTGCTAGTGGTCTTACAAGGAACACTGAAGCTTTCTTT. Amino acid sequence: CASGLTRNTEAFF.

J is TRBJ2-3 and V is TRBV5-1; the match to TRBD2 covers 10 bases. V shed 0 bases, J shed 1 base, and the junction held 5 bases outside the gene matches. Per germline, CDR1 SGHRS and CDR2 YFSETQ. This CDR3 contains 17 residues. CDR3 nucleotides: TGCGCCAGCAGCTTGGCCCTAACTAGCGGGGGCACAGATACGCAGTATTTT. Protein sequence: CASSLALTSGGTDTQYF.

The CDR3 region has the DNA TGTGCCAGCAGCACGCACAGGGATTCCTACGAGCAGTACTTC. Residues: CASSTHRDSYEQYF. This chain joins TRBV7-9 and TRBJ2-7; TRBD1 might be the D (6 bases). V was cut by 5 bases and J by 1 base, with 12 bases left in between. The CDR3 runs 14 residues. Germline V lookup: CDR1 SEHNR, CDR2 FQNEAQ (reference sequence).

The rearrangement uses TRBV7-9 and TRBJ2-5, with 9 bases aligning to TRBD1. The CDR3 consists of 16 residues. With 3 bases clipped from V and 5 bases from J, the junction kept 10 bases outside the gene matches. CDR1 and CDR2 (germline): SEHNR, FQNEAQ (reference sequence). CDR3 coding DNA: TGTGCCAGCAGCTTGGCCGGACAGGGGCACGGGGAGACCCAGTACTTC. This translates into CASSLAGQGHGETQYF.

J is TRBJ1-1 and V is TRBV10-2; D ambiguous. The CDR3 totals 12 residues. Germline V lookup: CDR1 WSHSY, CDR2 SAAADI. V was trimmed by 2 bases and J by 6 bases, leaving 7 bases between them. As DNA, the CDR3 is TGCGCCAGCAGTGAGGGGGTTCCTGAAGCTTTCTTT. Protein sequence: CASSEGVPEAFF.